These 3 T cell receptor beta chains originate from one sample sequenced in a study of blood T cell repertoires in COVID-19. Data came from immunoSEQ multiplex PCR; TCRdb stores just in-frame clones and leaves some out. The table lists 250,000 to 300,000 clones, 85% to 90% of them singletons. Sequencing was performed on peripheral blood. These receptors were obtained from a woman between 55 and 75 years old with COVID-19, enrolled during active disease.

The chain carries TRBV21-1 and TRBJ2-7; the D call TRBD2 from the table was never checked on the DNA. TRBV21-1 is a pseudogene segment. This CDR3 contains 16 residues. Here the CDR3 reads CASSNRRTSGAGEQYF. The CDR3 DNA reads as TGTGCCAGCAGCAATCGCCGGACTAGCGGGGCTGGCGAGCAGTACTTC.

V is TRBV30 and J is TRBJ1-2; D might be TRBD1 (5 bases). Germline lookup yields CDR1 GTSNPN and CDR2 SVGIG (reference sequence). This CDR3 contains 14 residues. V lost 0 bases and J 7 bases, leaving 15 bases between the germline ends. This CDR3 reads CAWSVEIGVGGYTF. The CDR3 DNA is TGTGCCTGGAGTGTAGAGATAGGGGTGGGTGGCTACACCTTC.

Regarding this clone: The junction departs from germline at one end; a sequencing error may be responsible. The chain joins TRBV19 to TRBJ1-3; tentative D call: TRBD1 (5 bases). The CDR3 consists of 14 residues. Per germline, CDR1 LNHDA and CDR2 SQIVND (reference sequence). CDR3 sequence reads: CASSSRASGNTIYF. In nucleotides, the CDR3 is TGTGCCAGCAGTAGCAGGGCCTCTGGAAACACCATATATTTT.